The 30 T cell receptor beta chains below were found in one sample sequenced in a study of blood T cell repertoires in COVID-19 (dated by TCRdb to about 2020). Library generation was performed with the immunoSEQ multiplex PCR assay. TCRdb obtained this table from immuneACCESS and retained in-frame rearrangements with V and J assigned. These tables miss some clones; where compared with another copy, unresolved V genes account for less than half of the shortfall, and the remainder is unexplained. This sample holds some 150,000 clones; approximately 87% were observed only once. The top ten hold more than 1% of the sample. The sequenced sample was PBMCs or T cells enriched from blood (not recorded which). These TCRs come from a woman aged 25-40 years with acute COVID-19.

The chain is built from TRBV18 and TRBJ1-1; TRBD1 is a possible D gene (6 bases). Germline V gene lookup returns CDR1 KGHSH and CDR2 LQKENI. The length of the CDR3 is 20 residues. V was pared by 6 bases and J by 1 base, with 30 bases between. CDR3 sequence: CASSRTASGAIQGANTEAFF. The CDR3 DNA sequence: TGTGCCAGCTCCCGAACGGCCAGCGGAGCGATACAGGGAGCGAACACTGAAGCTTTCTTT. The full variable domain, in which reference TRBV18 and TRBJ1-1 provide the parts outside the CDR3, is NAGVMQNPRHLVRRRGQEARLRCSPMKGHSHVYWYRQLPEEGLKFMVYLQKENIIDESGMPKERFSAEFPKEGPSILRIQQVVRGDSAAYFCASSRTASGAIQGANTEAFFGQGTRLTVV.

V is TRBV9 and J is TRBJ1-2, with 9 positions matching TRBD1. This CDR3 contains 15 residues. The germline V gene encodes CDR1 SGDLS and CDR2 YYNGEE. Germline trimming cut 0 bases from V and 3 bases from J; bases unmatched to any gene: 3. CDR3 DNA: TGTGCCAGCAGCGTAGGGGACAGGGTGGACTATGGCTACACCTTC. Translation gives CASSVGDRVDYGYTF.

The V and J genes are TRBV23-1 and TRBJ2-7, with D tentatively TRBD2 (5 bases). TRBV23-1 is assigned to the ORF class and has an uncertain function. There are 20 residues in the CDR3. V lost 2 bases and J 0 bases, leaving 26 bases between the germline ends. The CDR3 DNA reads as TGCGCCAGCAGTCAACCTAACCCGGTCGGGGTCGGGGTGAGCTCCTACGAGCAGTACTTC. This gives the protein CASSQPNPVGVGVSSYEQYF.

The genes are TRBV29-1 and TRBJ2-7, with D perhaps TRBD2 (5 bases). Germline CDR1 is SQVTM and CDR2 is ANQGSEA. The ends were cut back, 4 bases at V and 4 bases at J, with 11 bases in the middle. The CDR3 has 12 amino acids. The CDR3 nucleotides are TGCAGCGTTGGAGAGGGCAGGTACGAGCAGTACTTC. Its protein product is CSVGEGRYEQYF.

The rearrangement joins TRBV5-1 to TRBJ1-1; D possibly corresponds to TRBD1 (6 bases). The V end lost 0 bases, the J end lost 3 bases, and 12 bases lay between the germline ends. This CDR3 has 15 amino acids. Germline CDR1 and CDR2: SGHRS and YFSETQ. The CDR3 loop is CASSLGTADYTEAFF. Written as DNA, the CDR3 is TGCGCCAGCAGCTTGGGGACAGCCGACTACACTGAAGCTTTCTTT.

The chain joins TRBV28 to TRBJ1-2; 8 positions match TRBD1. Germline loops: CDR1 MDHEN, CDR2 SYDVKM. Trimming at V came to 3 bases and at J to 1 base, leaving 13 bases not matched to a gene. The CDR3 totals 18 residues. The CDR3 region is CASSLTGDLALINYGYTF. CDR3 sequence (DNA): TGTGCCAGCAGTTTGACAGGGGACCTAGCATTAATTAACTATGGCTACACCTTC.

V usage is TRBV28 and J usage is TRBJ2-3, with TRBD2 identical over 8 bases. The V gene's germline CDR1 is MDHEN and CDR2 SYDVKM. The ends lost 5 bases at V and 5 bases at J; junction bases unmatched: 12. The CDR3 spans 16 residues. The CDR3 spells CASSPLGAGDLDTQYF. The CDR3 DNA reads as TGTGCCAGCAGTCCTCTAGGAGCGGGAGATTTAGATACGCAGTATTTT.

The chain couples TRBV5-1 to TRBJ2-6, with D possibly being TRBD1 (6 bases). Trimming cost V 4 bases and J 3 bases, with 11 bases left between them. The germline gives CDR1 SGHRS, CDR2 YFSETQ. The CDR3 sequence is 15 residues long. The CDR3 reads CASSLHRVGANVLTF. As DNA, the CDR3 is TGCGCCAGCAGCCTGCACAGGGTTGGGGCCAACGTCCTGACTTTC.

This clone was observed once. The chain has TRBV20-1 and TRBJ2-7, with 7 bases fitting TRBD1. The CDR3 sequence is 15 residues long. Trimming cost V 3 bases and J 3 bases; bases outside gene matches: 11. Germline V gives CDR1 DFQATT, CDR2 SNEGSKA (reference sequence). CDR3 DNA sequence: TGCAGTGCTAGTCCCCACTCGGGACAGATCTACGAGCAGTACTTC. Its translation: CSASPHSGQIYEQYF.

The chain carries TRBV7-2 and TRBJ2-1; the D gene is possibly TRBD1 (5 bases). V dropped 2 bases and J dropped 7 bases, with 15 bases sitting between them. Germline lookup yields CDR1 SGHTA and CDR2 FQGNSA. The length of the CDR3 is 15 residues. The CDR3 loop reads CASSLSRVSGNEQFF. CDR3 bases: TGTGCCAGCAGCTTAAGCAGGGTTAGTGGGAATGAGCAGTTCTTC.

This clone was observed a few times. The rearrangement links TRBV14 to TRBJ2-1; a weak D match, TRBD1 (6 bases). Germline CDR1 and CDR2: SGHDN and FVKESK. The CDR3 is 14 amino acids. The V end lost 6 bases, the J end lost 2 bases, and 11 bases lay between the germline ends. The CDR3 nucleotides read TGTGCCAGCAGTGGCAGGGGTACCTACAATGAGCAGTTCTTC. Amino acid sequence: CASSGRGTYNEQFF.

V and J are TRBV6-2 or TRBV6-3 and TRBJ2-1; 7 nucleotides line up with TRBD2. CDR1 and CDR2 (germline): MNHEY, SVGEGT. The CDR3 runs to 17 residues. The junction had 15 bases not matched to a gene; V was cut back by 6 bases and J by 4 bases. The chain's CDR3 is CASSPARAAGEYNEQFF. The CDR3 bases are TGTGCCAGCAGCCCCGCGAGGGCGGCGGGAGAGTACAATGAGCAGTTCTTC.

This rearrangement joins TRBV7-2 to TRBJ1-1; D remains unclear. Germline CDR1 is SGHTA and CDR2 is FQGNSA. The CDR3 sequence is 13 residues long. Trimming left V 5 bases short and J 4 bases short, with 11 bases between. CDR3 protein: CASSQQPITEAFF. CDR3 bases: TGTGCCAGCAGCCAACAGCCGATCACTGAAGCTTTCTTT. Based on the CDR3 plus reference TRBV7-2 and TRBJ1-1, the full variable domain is GAGVSQSPSNKVTEKGKDVELRCDPISGHTALYWYRQSLGQGLEFLIYFQGNSAPDKSGLPSDRFSAERTGGSVSTLTIQRTQQEDSAVYLCASSQQPITEAFFGQGTRLTVV.

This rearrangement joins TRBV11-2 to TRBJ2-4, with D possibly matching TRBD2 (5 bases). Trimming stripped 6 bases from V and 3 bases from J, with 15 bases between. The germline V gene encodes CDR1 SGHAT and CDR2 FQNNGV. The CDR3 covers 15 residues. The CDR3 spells CASRADKRNKNIQYF. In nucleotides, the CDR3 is TGTGCCAGCAGGGCGGATAAGCGGAACAAAAACATTCAGTACTTC.

The CDR3 loop reads CASSEGNYGKLFF. CDR3 nucleotide sequence: TGTGCCAGCAGCGAGGGAAATTATGGAAAACTGTTTTTT. The J gene is TRBJ1-4, the V gene TRBV2, with unresolved D. Germline lookup yields CDR1 SNHLY and CDR2 FYNNEI. The V end was cut by 6 bases, the J end by 10 bases, with 15 bases between. The length of the CDR3 is 13 residues.

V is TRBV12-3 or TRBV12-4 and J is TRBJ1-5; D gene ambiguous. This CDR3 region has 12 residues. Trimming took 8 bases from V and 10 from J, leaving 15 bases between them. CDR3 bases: TGTGCCAGCGCGGGTAATGAGTACCCCCAGCATTTT. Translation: CASAGNEYPQHF.

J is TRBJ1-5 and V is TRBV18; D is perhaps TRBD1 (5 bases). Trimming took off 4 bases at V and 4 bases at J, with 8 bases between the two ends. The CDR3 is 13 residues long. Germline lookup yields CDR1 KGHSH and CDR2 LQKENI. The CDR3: CASSLDRNQPQHF. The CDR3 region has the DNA TGTGCCAGCTCACTTGACAGAAATCAGCCCCAGCATTTT.

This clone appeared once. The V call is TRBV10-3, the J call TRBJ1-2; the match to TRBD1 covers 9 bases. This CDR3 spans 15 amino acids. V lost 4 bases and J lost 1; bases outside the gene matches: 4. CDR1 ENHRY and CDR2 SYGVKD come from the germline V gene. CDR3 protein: CAISGQGGLNYGYTF. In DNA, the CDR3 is TGTGCCATCAGTGGACAGGGGGGTCTTAACTATGGCTACACCTTC.

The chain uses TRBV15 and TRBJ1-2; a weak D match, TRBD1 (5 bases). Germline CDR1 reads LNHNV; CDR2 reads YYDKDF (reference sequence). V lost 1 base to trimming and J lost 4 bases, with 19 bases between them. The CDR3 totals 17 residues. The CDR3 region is CATSRGRPESQGYGYTF. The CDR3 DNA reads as TGTGCCACCAGCAGAGGCCGTCCCGAAAGTCAGGGCTATGGCTACACCTTC.

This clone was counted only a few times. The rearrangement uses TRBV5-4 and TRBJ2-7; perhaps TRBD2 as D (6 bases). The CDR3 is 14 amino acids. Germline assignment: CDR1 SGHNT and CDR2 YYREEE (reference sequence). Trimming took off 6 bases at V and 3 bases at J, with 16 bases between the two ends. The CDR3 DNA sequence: TGTGCCAGCACCACCCTAGGCGGGAACTACGAGCAGTACTTC. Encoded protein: CASTTLGGNYEQYF.

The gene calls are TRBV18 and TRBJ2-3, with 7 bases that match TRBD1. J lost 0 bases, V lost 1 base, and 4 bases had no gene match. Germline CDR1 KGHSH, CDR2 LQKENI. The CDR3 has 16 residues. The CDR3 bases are TGTGCCAGCTCACCACAGGGGGCTGGGAGCACAGATACGCAGTATTTT. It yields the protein CASSPQGAGSTDTQYF.

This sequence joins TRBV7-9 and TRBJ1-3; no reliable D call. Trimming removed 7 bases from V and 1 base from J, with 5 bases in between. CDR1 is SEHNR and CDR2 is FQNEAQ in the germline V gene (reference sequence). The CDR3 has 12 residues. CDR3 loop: CASTPSGNTIYF. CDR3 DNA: TGTGCCAGCACTCCGTCTGGAAACACCATATATTTT.

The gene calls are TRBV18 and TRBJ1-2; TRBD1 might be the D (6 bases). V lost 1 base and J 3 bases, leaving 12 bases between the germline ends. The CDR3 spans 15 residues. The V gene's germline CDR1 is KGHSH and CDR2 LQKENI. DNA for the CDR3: TGTGCCAGCTCACCACGTATCAGGGGCTACTATGGCTACACCTTC. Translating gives CASSPRIRGYYGYTF.

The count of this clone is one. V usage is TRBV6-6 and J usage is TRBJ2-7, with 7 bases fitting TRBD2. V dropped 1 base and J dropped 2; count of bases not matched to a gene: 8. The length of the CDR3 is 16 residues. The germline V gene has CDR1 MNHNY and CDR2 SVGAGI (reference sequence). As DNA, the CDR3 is TGTGCCAGCAGTTACTTGGCCCTAGCGGAGGCCTACGAGCAGTACTTC. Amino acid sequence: CASSYLALAEAYEQYF.

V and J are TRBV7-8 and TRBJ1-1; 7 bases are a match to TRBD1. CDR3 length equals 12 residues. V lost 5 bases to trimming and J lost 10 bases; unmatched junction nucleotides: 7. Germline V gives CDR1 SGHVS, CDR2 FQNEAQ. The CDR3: CASSRDRESAFF. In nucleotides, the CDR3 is TGTGCCAGCAGCCGCGACAGGGAGTCAGCTTTCTTT.

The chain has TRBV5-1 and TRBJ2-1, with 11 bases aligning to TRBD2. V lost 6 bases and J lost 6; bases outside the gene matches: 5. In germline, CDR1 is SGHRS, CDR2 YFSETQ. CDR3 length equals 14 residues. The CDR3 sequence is CASTKTSGVNEQFF. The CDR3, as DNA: TGCGCCAGCACCAAGACTAGCGGGGTCAATGAGCAGTTCTTC. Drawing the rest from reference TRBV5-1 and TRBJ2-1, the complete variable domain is KAGVTQTPRYLIKTRGQQVTLSCSPISGHRSVSWYQQTPGQGLQFLFEYFSETQRNKGNFPGRFSGRQFSNSRSEMNVSTLELGDSALYLCASTKTSGVNEQFFGPGTRLTVL.

CDR3 DNA sequence: TGTGCCAGCCGGGGGGGACAGGGGAATCAGCCCCAGCATTTT. It is translated as CASRGGQGNQPQHF. The V gene is TRBV6-6, the J gene TRBJ1-5; 10 nucleotides match TRBD1. This CDR3 has 14 residues. V lost 8 bases to trimming and J lost 4 bases; unmatched junction nucleotides: 5. The germline V gene has CDR1 MNHNY and CDR2 SVGAGI (reference sequence).

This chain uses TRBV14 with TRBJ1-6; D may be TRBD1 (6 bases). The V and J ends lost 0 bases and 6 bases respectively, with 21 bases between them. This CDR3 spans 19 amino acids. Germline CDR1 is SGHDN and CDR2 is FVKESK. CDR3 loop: CASSQDSGAPHIGNSPLHF. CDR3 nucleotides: TGTGCCAGCAGCCAAGATTCAGGGGCTCCACACATTGGTAATTCACCCCTCCACTTT. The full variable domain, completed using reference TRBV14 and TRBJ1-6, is EAGVTQFPSHSVIEKGQTVTLRCDPISGHDNLYWYRRVMGKEIKFLLHFVKESKQDESGMPNNRFLAERTGGTYSTLKVQPAELEDSGVYFCASSQDSGAPHIGNSPLHFGNGTRLTVT.

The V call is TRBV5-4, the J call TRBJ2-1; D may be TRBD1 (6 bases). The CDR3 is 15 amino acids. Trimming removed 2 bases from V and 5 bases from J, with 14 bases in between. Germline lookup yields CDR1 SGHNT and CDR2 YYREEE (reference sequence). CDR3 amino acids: CASSFFLDSDNEQFF. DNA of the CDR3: TGTGCCAGCAGCTTTTTCTTGGACAGCGACAATGAGCAGTTCTTC.

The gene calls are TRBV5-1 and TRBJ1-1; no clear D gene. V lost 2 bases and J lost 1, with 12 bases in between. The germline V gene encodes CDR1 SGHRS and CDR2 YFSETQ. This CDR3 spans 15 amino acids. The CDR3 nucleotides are TGCGCCAGCAGCTTTTATTTAGGAGCGAACACTGAAGCTTTCTTT. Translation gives CASSFYLGANTEAFF. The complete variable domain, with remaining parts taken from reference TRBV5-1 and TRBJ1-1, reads KAGVTQTPRYLIKTRGQQVTLSCSPISGHRSVSWYQQTPGQGLQFLFEYFSETQRNKGNFPGRFSGRQFSNSRSEMNVSTLELGDSALYLCASSFYLGANTEAFFGQGTRLTVV.